These T cell receptor beta chains were read from a single sample in a study of shared clonotypes between healthy human individuals. Generated by immunoSEQ multiplex PCR, the TCRdb table keeps only in-frame clones and is missing some. The sample yields approximately 650,000 clones, nearly 97% seen once. Sequencing was carried out using naive CD8+ T cells sorted from blood. These receptors were obtained from a woman aged 25 to 39 in good health. The CDR3 runs from the conserved cysteine through the conserved F or W. The D gene is left open where the match is weak. Where a row states a size, it is once, few, many or the class of an expanded clone; other rows omit it.

j_call v_call clone_size d_call cdr3_aa cdr3_nt
TRBJ2-1 TRBV4-1 . . CASSHGLLEQFF TGCGCCAGCAGCCATGGGCTCCTCGAGCAGTTCTTC
TRBJ2-1 TRBV7-9 . . CASSLGDSDTHNEQFF TGTGCCAGCAGCCTCGGGGACTCGGACACCCACAATGAGCAGTTCTTC
TRBJ2-7 TRBV28 . . CASSLTGGSYEQYF TGTGCCAGCAGTTTAACAGGCGGCTCCTACGAGCAGTACTTC
TRBJ2-1 TRBV28 . TRBD2 CASRPTSGGAEQFF TGTGCCAGCAGACCGACTAGCGGAGGGGCTGAGCAGTTCTTC
TRBJ2-1 TRBV27 once TRBD2 CASSSFGGGTSDNEQFF TGTGCCAGCAGCTCCTTCGGGGGAGGGACCTCCGACAATGAGCAGTTCTTC
TRBJ1-1 TRBV7-6 . . CASSSSAGTRTEAFF TGTGCCAGCAGCTCCTCGGCAGGGACGAGGACTGAAGCTTTCTTT
TRBJ2-7 TRBV13 . TRBD1 CASSSDRGYEQYF TGTGCCAGCAGCTCGGACAGGGGCTACGAGCAGTACTTC
TRBJ1-2 TRBV4-2 . TRBD1 CASTDRGSEGYTF TGTGCCAGCACCGACAGGGGGTCCGAAGGCTACACCTTC
TRBJ2-3 TRBV4-1 . . CANSQDPSGITDTQYF TGCGCCAACAGCCAAGACCCCTCCGGGATCACAGATACGCAGTATTTT
TRBJ2-1 TRBV29-1 . . CSVEASGSNEQFF TGCAGCGTTGAGGCTAGTGGATCCAATGAGCAGTTCTTC
TRBJ1-1 TRBV7-9 . . CASSYPDFEAFF TGTGCCAGCAGCTACCCAGACTTTGAAGCTTTCTTT
TRBJ2-1 TRBV28 once . CASSVSGEGLYNEQFF TGTGCCAGCAGCGTATCAGGGGAGGGCCTCTACAATGAGCAGTTCTTC
TRBJ2-1 TRBV4-1 . . CASSQEAVGDNEQFF TGCGCCAGCAGCCAAGAAGCGGTGGGGGACAATGAGCAGTTCTTC
TRBJ2-5 TRBV28 . . CASSLGAGEETQYF TGTGCCAGCAGTTTGGGAGCAGGGGAAGAGACCCAGTACTTC
TRBJ2-4 TRBV7-9 . TRBD2 CASSLGRGAGGIQYF TGTGCCAGCAGCTTAGGAAGGGGCGCGGGGGGCATTCAGTACTTC
TRBJ1-6 TRBV7-8 . . CASSLGTSSYNSPLHF TGTGCCAGCAGCTTAGGCACGAGCTCCTATAATTCACCCCTCCACTTT
TRBJ2-7 TRBV27 . . CASSLYGSSYEQYF TGTGCCAGCAGTCTGTACGGGTCGTCCTACGAGCAGTACTTC
TRBJ2-1 TRBV13 . TRBD2 CASSPTGTSANNEQFF TGTGCCAGCAGCCCTACCGGGACTAGCGCCAACAATGAGCAGTTCTTC
TRBJ1-2 TRBV6-5 . TRBD1 CASSKRTGNYDGYTF TGTGCCAGCAGTAAACGGACAGGGAATTACGATGGCTACACCTTC
TRBJ2-4 TRBV28 . TRBD1 CASAPGTDQNIQYF TGTGCCAGCGCCCCCGGGACAGACCAAAACATTCAGTACTTC
TRBJ1-5 TRBV27 . . CASRLQGLSNQPQHF TGTGCCAGCAGACTACAAGGACTTAGCAATCAGCCCCAGCATTTT
TRBJ1-1 TRBV4-1 . . CASSQEVGQNTEAFF TGCGCCAGCAGCCAAGAGGTAGGGCAGAACACTGAAGCTTTCTTT
TRBJ2-1 TRBV4-1 . . CASSQDRRGQFF TGCGCCAGCAGCCAAGATCGTAGGGGGCAGTTCTTC
TRBJ1-1 TRBV28 . . CASSLTELNTEAFF TGTGCCAGCAGTCTCACAGAGCTGAACACTGAAGCTTTCTTT
TRBJ1-5 TRBV2 . . CASSQGYSNQPQHF TGTGCCAGCAGCCAGGGTTATAGCAATCAGCCCCAGCATTTT
TRBJ1-4 TRBV27 . . CASGKVIEKLFF TGTGCCAGCGGTAAAGTAATTGAAAAACTGTTTTTT
TRBJ2-7 TRBV5-6 . . CASSFSLRNEQYF TGTGCCAGCAGCTTCAGCCTTAGGAACGAGCAGTACTTC
TRBJ2-1 TRBV5-6 . TRBD2 CASSVSGRAGNEQFF TGTGCCAGCAGCGTTAGCGGGAGGGCCGGCAATGAGCAGTTCTTC
TRBJ2-7 TRBV5-5 . TRBD1 CASSFRGQGSSEQYF TGTGCCAGCAGCTTCAGGGGACAGGGGTCTTCCGAGCAGTACTTC
TRBJ1-5 TRBV2 . . CASRSGRGNNQPQHF TGTGCCAGCAGGTCCGGCCGGGGGAACAATCAGCCCCAGCATTTT
TRBJ2-7 TRBV5-6 . . CASSLGSSYEQYF TGTGCCAGCAGCTTGGGTAGCTCCTACGAGCAGTACTTC
TRBJ2-1 TRBV5-6 . TRBD2 CASSGALGSGRWDEQFF TGTGCCAGCAGCGGGGCCTTGGGTAGCGGGAGGTGGGATGAGCAGTTCTTC
TRBJ2-1 TRBV11-3 . TRBD2 CASSLVGASGRSRPKFF TGTGCCAGCAGCTTAGTCGGGGCTAGCGGGAGGTCCCGTCCAAAGTTCTTC
TRBJ1-6 TRBV28 . . CASSWGGELSPLHF TGTGCCAGCTCCTGGGGAGGGGAGCTATCACCCCTCCACTTT
TRBJ2-7 TRBV4-1 . . CASRAPDYEQYF TGCGCCAGCAGGGCCCCTGACTACGAGCAGTACTTC
TRBJ1-1 TRBV19 once . CASSIDATEAFF TGTGCCAGTAGTATAGATGCCACTGAAGCTTTCTTT
TRBJ1-2 TRBV6-5 . TRBD1 CASSYSPGGNYGYTF TGTGCCAGCAGTTACTCGCCAGGGGGCAACTATGGCTACACCTTC
TRBJ2-2 TRBV27 . . CASSSGLGLVNTGELFF TGTGCCAGCAGTTCGGGGCTCGGACTCGTGAACACCGGGGAGCTGTTTTTT
TRBJ1-3 TRBV29-1 . . CSAQGGAGNTIYF TGCAGCGCCCAAGGGGGGGCTGGAAACACCATATATTTT
TRBJ2-3 TRBV7-8 . TRBD2 CASSGLAGVDADTQYF TGTGCCAGCAGCGGACTAGCGGGAGTCGACGCAGATACGCAGTATTTT
TRBJ2-1 TRBV5-1 . . CASRSSADPYNEQFF TGCGCCAGCAGGTCTAGCGCCGACCCCTACAATGAGCAGTTCTTC
TRBJ2-6 TRBV5-4 . TRBD1 CASSTGGGTSGANVLTF TGTGCCAGCAGCACAGGGGGAGGAACGTCTGGGGCCAACGTCCTGACTTTC